The 8 T cell receptor beta chains below come from one sample, sequenced in a study of monozygotic twins with inflammatory bowel disease. Reprocessing the 5' RACE reads, TCRdb reports a single entry for every CDR3 protein and omits DNA. Listed are 150,000 to 200,000 distinct CDR3 sequences; around 6.8% falls within the top ten. Input material: blood. Receptor source: a human donor with ulcerative colitis or Crohn's disease, or a healthy co-twin of an affected twin (not recorded which).

The chain combines TRBV11-1 with TRBJ2-3; without DNA, the TCRdb call of TRBD2 cannot be checked. The germline V gene has CDR1 SGHAT and CDR2 FQDESV (reference sequence). The CDR3 sequence is 19 residues long. The CDR3 sequence: CASGPRPFLTSGGTDTQYF. The full variable domain, completed using reference TRBV11-1 and TRBJ2-3, is EAEVAQSPRYKITEKSQAVAFWCDPISGHATLYWYRQILGQGPELLVQFQDESVVDDSQLPKDRFSAERLKGVDSTLKIQPAELGDSAMYLCASGPRPFLTSGGTDTQYFGPGTRLTVL.

The chain has TRBV10-3 and TRBJ1-1; the TRBD1 assignment by TCRdb is unverifiable without DNA. The CDR3 covers 14 residues. CDR1 and CDR2 from the germline V gene are ENHRY and SYGVKD. The CDR3 sequence is CAINTGTGDPEAFF.

This CDR3 reads CSVDGTGNEKLFF. J is TRBJ1-4 and V is TRBV29-1; TCRdb indicates TRBD1, and absent DNA this call remains unverified. CDR1 SQVTM and CDR2 ANQGSEA come from the germline V gene. The CDR3 is 13 amino acids.

CDR3 in amino acids: CASSLSDRANTEAFF. V gene TRBV5-4 combines with J gene TRBJ1-1; TCRdb selects TRBD1, and the lack of DNA leaves this call unchecked. Germline lookup yields CDR1 SGHNT and CDR2 YYREEE (reference sequence). This CDR3 region has 15 residues.

This sequence joins TRBV5-1 and TRBJ2-7; TCRdb's D call, TRBD2, is unchecked because there is no DNA. The CDR3 consists of 14 residues. Per the germline V gene, CDR1 is SGHRS and CDR2 is YFSETQ. CDR3 sequence reads: CASSLLGQAYEQYF.

The chain couples TRBV5-1 to TRBJ2-7. This CDR3 region has 12 residues. Germline lookup yields CDR1 SGHRS and CDR2 YFSETQ. The CDR3 here is CASSLDGTEQYF. Looking up the rest from reference TRBV5-1 and TRBJ2-7 gives the full variable domain: KAGVTQTPRYLIKTRGQQVTLSCSPISGHRSVSWYQQTPGQGLQFLFEYFSETQRNKGNFPGRFSGRQFSNSRSEMNVSTLELGDSALYLCASSLDGTEQYFGPGTRLTVT.

Here the CDR3 reads CASSQGQGQETQYF. The chain uses TRBV6-6 and TRBJ2-5; TCRdb outputs TRBD1, but without DNA this stays unchecked. CDR3 length equals 14 residues. Germline V CDR1 and CDR2: MNHNY, SVGAGI (reference sequence).

The chain is built from TRBV20-1 and TRBJ1-2; as DNA is missing, the TRBD1 call by TCRdb cannot be tested. The CDR3 totals 14 residues. The germline gives CDR1 DFQATT, CDR2 SNEGSKA (reference sequence). CDR3 in amino acids: CSARARTDNYGYTF.